This note documents a single T cell receptor (beta chain) sequence. The data belong to a study of radiation and T cells in renal cell carcinoma. V shed 4 bases, J shed 4 bases, and the junction held 8 bases outside the gene matches. Germline CDR1 and CDR2: SEHNR and FQNEAQ (reference sequence). CDR3 length: 16 amino acids. Sequenced by immunoSEQ multiplex PCR; TCRdb stores in-frame clones only, minus some. The sample records around 170,000 clones, about 85% being singletons. Time point specified: blood 4 weeks post-SBRT, at nephrectomy. Documented treatment: 15 Gy SBRT to primary tumor, nephrectomy 4 weeks later.

Material: blood, obtained from a patient whose treatment included radiotherapy and nephrectomy. The source of this sequence is a woman aged 45-59 years with renal cell carcinoma. The chain joins TRBV7-9 to TRBJ2-3; TRBD1 agrees at 10 bases. CDR3 sequence (DNA): TGTGCCAGCAGCTCGCGACAGGGGGCGGGCGCAGATACGCAGTATTTT. This sequence encodes CASSSRQGAGADTQYF.